This T cell receptor beta chain was observed in a study of CD8 T cells in ankylosing spondylitis. TCRdb independently ran MiXCR on the 5' RACE reads; one entry per CDR3 protein. The sample consists of about 240,000 distinct CDR3 sequences, around 10% of them appearing once. Sequencing was carried out using blood, either unsorted or a sorted T cell fraction (not recorded which). The source is a male donor with ankylosing spondylitis or in good health (not recorded which).

CDR3 in DNA: TGTGCCAGCAGCTTAGGCCGTTTATCGGCAGATACGCAGTATTTT. Translating it yields CASSLGRLSADTQYF. The rearrangement joins TRBV7-6 to TRBJ2-3; D not certain. The CDR3 sequence is 15 residues long. Germline lookup yields CDR1 SGHVS and CDR2 FNYEAQ. V lost 1 base and J lost 4, with 12 bases in between.